This T cell receptor (beta chain) was documented in a study of blood T cells in healthy people across ages. The draw of peripheral blood yielded ten milliliters from each donor. This clonotype was detected only a few times. The antigen is unknown. Together with a sample-barcoded 5' primer, a J-beta primer mix was included in a second PCR lasting roughly 6 to 12 cycles. TCRdb used MiXCR to reprocess the 5' RACE reads, holding one entry per CDR3 protein. The sample holds roughly 570,000 distinct CDR3 sequences; approximately 27% are singletons and the top ten take approximately 17%. The V and J ends lost 2 bases and 1 base respectively, with 8 bases between them. This CDR3 has 14 amino acids. The germline CDR1 and CDR2 sequences are SGHTA and FQGNSA. Whole-study findings and limits: Per-million-T-cell TCR beta diversity fell roughly linearly with age. Relative to aged donors, long-lived donors carried more naive CD4+ cells and displayed higher diversity.

The V call is TRBV7-2, the J call TRBJ1-1; D remains unclear. The sample was blood. The sequence was obtained from a woman in her seventies in good health. The CDR3 DNA reads TGTGCCAGCAGCTTACTAGCTTCGAACACTGAAGCTTTCTTT. Protein product: CASSLLASNTEAFF.